Sequencing of this T cell receptor (beta chain) was carried out in a study of T-cell reconstitution after alpha-beta-depleted transplantation in children. Library preparation (for TCRbeta) was performed with unique molecular identifiers. TCRdb redid the calling of the PCR reads with MiXCR, one entry per CDR3 protein. Seen here are some 500,000 distinct CDR3 sequences, approximately 20% observed once, and the top ten hold approximately 3%. Trimming shortened V by 5 bases and J by 5 bases, and 10 bases separated the two germline ends. Looked up from germline, CDR1 is KGHDR and CDR2 is SFDVKD. The CDR3 totals 13 residues.

This specimen consisted of PBMCs from the stem cell graft donor, obtained from the stem cell graft. The rearrangement uses TRBV24-1 and TRBJ2-3; D remains ambiguous. The receptor's source is a human donor who donated a stem cell graft to a child with acute lymphoblastic leukemia. The CDR3 region has the DNA TGTGCCACCAGTGCCCTCGCTGGAGATACGCAGTATTTT. Its protein is CATSALAGDTQYF.